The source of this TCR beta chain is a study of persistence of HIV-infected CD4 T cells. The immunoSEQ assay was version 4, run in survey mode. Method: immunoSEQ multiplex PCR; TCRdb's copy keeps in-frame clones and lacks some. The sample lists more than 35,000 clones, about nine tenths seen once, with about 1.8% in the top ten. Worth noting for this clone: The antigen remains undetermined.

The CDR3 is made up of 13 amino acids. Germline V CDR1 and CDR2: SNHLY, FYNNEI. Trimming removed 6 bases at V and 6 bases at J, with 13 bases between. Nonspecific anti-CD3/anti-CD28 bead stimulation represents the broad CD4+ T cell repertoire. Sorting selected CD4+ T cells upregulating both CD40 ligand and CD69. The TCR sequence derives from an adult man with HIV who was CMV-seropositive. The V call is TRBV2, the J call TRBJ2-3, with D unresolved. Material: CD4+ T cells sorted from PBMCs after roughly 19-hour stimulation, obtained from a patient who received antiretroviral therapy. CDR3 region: CASRVVGVDTQYF. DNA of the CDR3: TGTGCCAGCAGGGTAGTCGGCGTGGATACGCAGTATTTT.